Listed here is a single TCR beta chain. Some clones are missing from TCRdb's copy, which holds only in-frame ones; the method was immunoSEQ multiplex PCR. The table lists 61,000 or so clones, approximately 81% of them singletons. The sample comes from a study of T cells in tuberculosis. Study-level results: Some low-affinity tetramer-binding T cells may be absent from this sample.

Sorting used thawed, overnight-rested PBMC stained with anti-CD3, a viability dye and GMM-loaded CD1B tetramer. C32 glucose monomycolate from Rhodococcus equi was loaded onto the CD1B tetramers. Sample: CD1b-GMM tetramer-negative cells sorted from PBMCs. This TCR came from an adult woman with latent tuberculosis.

The CDR3 loop reads CASSSPGQGAWDTQYF. The CDR3 nucleotides read TGTGCCAGCAGTTCGCCGGGACAGGGGGCGTGGGATACGCAGTATTTT. V usage is TRBV28 and J usage is TRBJ2-3; TRBD1 matches at 12 bases. Germline CDR1 is MDHEN and CDR2 is SYDVKM. This CDR3 has 16 residues. Germline trimming cut 4 bases from V and 6 bases from J; bases unmatched to any gene: 8.